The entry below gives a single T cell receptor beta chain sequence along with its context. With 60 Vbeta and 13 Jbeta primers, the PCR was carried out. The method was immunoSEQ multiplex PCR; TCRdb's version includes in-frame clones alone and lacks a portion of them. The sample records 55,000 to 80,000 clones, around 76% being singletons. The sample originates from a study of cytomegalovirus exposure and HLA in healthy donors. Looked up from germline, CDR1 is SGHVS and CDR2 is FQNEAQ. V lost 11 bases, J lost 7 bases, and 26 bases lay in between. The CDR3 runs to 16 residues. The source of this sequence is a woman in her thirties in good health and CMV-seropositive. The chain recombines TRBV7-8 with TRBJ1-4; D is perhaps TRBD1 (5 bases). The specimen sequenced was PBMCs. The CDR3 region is CAEAGILSSSSEKLFF. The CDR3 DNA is TGTGCCGAAGCAGGGATTCTGAGCTCTTCAAGTGAAAAACTGTTTTTT.